One sample yielded the 20 T cell receptor beta chains listed below, sequenced in a study of PD-L1 blockade in urothelial cancer. TCRdb keeps only in-frame clones here, not all; method: immunoSEQ multiplex PCR. The sample consists of under 40,000 clones, around 83% of them appearing once. Sequenced here: PBMCs, sampled around atezolizumab (anti-PD-L1) treatment. The receptors shown here come from a man aged 55-75 years with urothelial cancer.

The CDR3 is CASSSGGQGALNYGYTF. CDR3 DNA: TGCGCCAGCAGCTCGGGAGGACAGGGGGCGCTTAACTATGGCTACACCTTC. The V gene is TRBV5-1, the J gene TRBJ1-2; 11 bases map to TRBD1. The length of the CDR3 is 17 residues. Unmatched junction bases numbered 8, after V lost 3 bases and J lost 1 base. Germline CDR1 and CDR2: SGHRS and YFSETQ.

This clone was counted a single time. This chain links TRBV7-8 with TRBJ2-3, with a tentative D call TRBD2 (6 bases). Looked up from germline, CDR1 is SGHVS and CDR2 is FQNEAQ. The CDR3 sequence is 18 residues long. V was shortened by 1 base and J by 2 bases, with 19 bases between the two germline ends. DNA of the CDR3: TGTGCCAGCAGCTTAGGGATAGGTGGCCGGGGGTTCACAGATACGCAGTATTTT. Its translation is CASSLGIGGRGFTDTQYF.

V usage is TRBV7-9 and J usage is TRBJ2-1; 10 positions agree with TRBD2. CDR1 and CDR2 from the germline V gene are SEHNR and FQNEAQ (reference sequence). The junction had 7 bases not matched to a gene; V was cut back by 1 base and J by 4 bases. This CDR3 has 17 amino acids. The CDR3, as DNA: TGTGCCAGCAGCTTAGGGCTAGCGGGGGCGTTATACAATGAGCAGTTCTTC. It translates to CASSLGLAGALYNEQFF.

The chain carries TRBV19 and TRBJ2-3; 8 bases are shared with TRBD2. Germline V lookup: CDR1 LNHDA, CDR2 SQIVND (reference sequence). The CDR3 has 14 amino acids. The trim removed 3 bases at V and 6 bases at J, leaving 5 bases unmatched. In DNA form, the CDR3 reads TGTGCCAGTAGTATTTGGGTAGCGGGGGATACGCAGTATTTT. Translation: CASSIWVAGDTQYF.

CDR3 protein: CASSQGLAGGTEQFF. The CDR3 DNA is TGTGCCAGCAGCCAGGGACTAGCGGGGGGTACTGAGCAGTTCTTC. This chain uses TRBV7-2 with TRBJ2-1, with 15 bases that match TRBD2. V shed 5 bases and J 9 bases; nucleotides not matched to a gene: 5. The CDR3 loop spans 15 amino acids. The germline V gene has CDR1 SGHTA and CDR2 FQGNSA.

The genes are TRBV6-5 and TRBJ2-7, with D tentatively TRBD1 (5 bases). Trimming left V 2 bases short and J 3 bases short, with 11 bases between. This CDR3 is 14 amino acids long. Per the germline V gene, CDR1 is MNHEY and CDR2 is SVGAGI. The CDR3 region is CASSYTGSGYEQYF. The CDR3 nucleotides read TGTGCCAGCAGTTACACAGGTTCGGGCTACGAGCAGTACTTC.

This clone was seen a single time. The V call is TRBV19, the J call TRBJ1-5, with D tentatively TRBD1 (6 bases). V lost 4 bases, J lost 4 bases, and 11 bases lay in between. This CDR3 region has 14 residues. From germline, CDR1 is LNHDA and CDR2 SQIVND (reference sequence). The CDR3 loop is CASSSGQSNQPQHF. The CDR3 bases are TGTGCCAGTAGTAGTGGACAGTCTAATCAGCCCCAGCATTTT.

The V and J genes are TRBV19 and TRBJ1-6; 8 bases are shared with TRBD1. There are 15 residues in the CDR3. CDR1 is LNHDA and CDR2 is SQIVND in the germline V gene (reference sequence). Unmatched junction bases numbered 8, after V lost 6 bases and J lost 7 bases. The CDR3 DNA reads TGTGCCAGTAGCCCGGGACAGGCGTTCAATTCACCCCTCCACTTT. Protein: CASSPGQAFNSPLHF.

The gene calls are TRBV7-2 and TRBJ1-4, with D perhaps TRBD1 (6 bases). Per the germline V gene, CDR1 is SGHTA and CDR2 is FQGNSA. This CDR3 spans 16 amino acids. The V and J ends lost 1 base and 7 bases respectively, with 16 bases between them. This CDR3 reads CASSLDLTGMGEKLFF. The CDR3 DNA reads TGTGCCAGCAGCTTAGACTTGACAGGAATGGGTGAAAAACTGTTTTTT. The variable domain in full, completed from reference TRBV7-2 and TRBJ1-4, reads GAGVSQSPSNKVTEKGKDVELRCDPISGHTALYWYRQSLGQGLEFLIYFQGNSAPDKSGLPSDRFSAERTGGSVSTLTIQRTQQEDSAVYLCASSLDLTGMGEKLFFGSGTQLSVL.

The chain couples TRBV5-1 to TRBJ2-1; 9 bases align to TRBD1. Trimming at V came to 0 bases and at J to 5 bases, leaving 9 bases not matched to a gene. The CDR3 has 17 residues. Germline V gene sequence: CDR1 SGHRS, CDR2 YFSETQ. The CDR3 here is CASSLAKGQGGHNEQFF. The CDR3 DNA reads TGCGCCAGCAGCTTGGCCAAGGGACAGGGTGGGCACAATGAGCAGTTCTTC.

The chain employs TRBV6-5 and TRBJ2-1; possible D gene TRBD2, 6 bases. V lost 6 bases, J lost 8 bases, and 14 bases lay in between. This CDR3 contains 13 residues. Germline V gene lookup returns CDR1 MNHEY and CDR2 SVGAGI. This chain's CDR3 is CASSRNKRDEQFF. The CDR3, as DNA: TGTGCCAGCAGCCGGAACAAGCGGGATGAGCAGTTCTTC.

The chain uses TRBV4-1 and TRBJ1-2, with D possibly TRBD1 on 6 matching bases. Germline CDR1 reads MGHRA; CDR2 reads YSYEKL. V was clipped by 4 bases and J by 4 bases, with 13 bases between them. The CDR3 is 14 residues long. CDR3 residues: CASSPGGGAYGYTF. CDR3 bases: TGCGCCAGCAGCCCGGGCGGGGGGGCCTATGGCTACACCTTC.

The V and J genes are TRBV6-1 and TRBJ2-1; 7 positions match TRBD1. With 2 bases clipped from V and 2 bases from J, the junction kept 0 bases outside the gene matches. CDR3 length equals 14 residues. CDR1 is MNHNS and CDR2 is SASEGT in the germline V gene. This CDR3 is CASSEQGAYNEQFF. CDR3 nucleotide sequence: TGTGCCAGCAGTGAACAGGGGGCCTACAATGAGCAGTTCTTC.

The chain carries TRBV15 and TRBJ2-7; tentatively, D is TRBD1 (5 bases). Germline-derived CDR1 and CDR2 are LNHNV and YYDKDF (reference sequence). The CDR3 extends over 13 amino acids. V lost 1 base, J lost 5 bases, and 9 bases lay in between. The DNA of the CDR3 is TGTGCCACCAGCAGAGCGACAGAAGACGAGCAGTACTTC. It encodes CATSRATEDEQYF.

The chain joins TRBV18 to TRBJ2-5; TRBD1 matches 9 bases. The CDR3 sequence is 15 residues long. Losses at the gene ends were 6 bases for V and 1 base for J; bases not matched to a gene: 6. CDR1 and CDR2 (germline): KGHSH, LQKENI. CDR3 protein: CASSDRGMGQETQYF. The CDR3, as DNA: TGTGCCAGCTCGGACAGGGGCATGGGCCAAGAGACCCAGTACTTC.

The chain links TRBV6-1 to TRBJ2-7; 10 nucleotides align to TRBD2. In germline, CDR1 is MNHNS, CDR2 SASEGT. Trimming at V came to 4 bases and at J to 0 bases, leaving 12 bases not matched to a gene. CDR3 size: 18 residues. CDR3 sequence reads: CASSGGLAIKSSSYEQYF. The CDR3 region has the DNA TGTGCCAGCAGTGGGGGACTAGCGATTAAAAGTAGCTCCTACGAGCAGTACTTC.

The count of this clone is one. This sequence joins TRBV5-4 and TRBJ1-6; D call uncertain. The CDR3 totals 17 residues. Trimming took 4 bases from V and 6 from J, leaving 20 bases between them. Germline V gene data show CDR1 as SGHNT and CDR2 as YYREEE (reference sequence). CDR3 coding DNA: TGTGCCAGCAGCCCATCCTCCGGGTTTCGGGGTAATTCACCCCTCCACTTT. This sequence encodes CASSPSSGFRGNSPLHF.

The rearrangement links TRBV5-1 to TRBJ1-6, with D maybe TRBD1 (6 bases). V was clipped by 1 base and J by 6 bases, with 8 bases between them. This CDR3 has 14 amino acids. Per the germline V gene, CDR1 is SGHRS and CDR2 is YFSETQ. CDR3 region: CASSLTGFNSPLHF. The CDR3, as DNA: TGCGCCAGCAGCTTGACAGGGTTTAATTCACCCCTCCACTTT.

The V and J genes are TRBV28 and TRBJ1-1; the D gene is possibly TRBD1 (5 bases). Germline V gene lookup returns CDR1 MDHEN and CDR2 SYDVKM. CDR3 length: 12 amino acids. Deletions cut 0 bases from V and 8 bases from J, with 7 bases between. The chain's CDR3 is CASSLWRQEAFF. CDR3 nucleotide sequence: TGTGCCAGCAGTTTATGGAGACAGGAAGCTTTCTTT.

The V and J genes are TRBV19 and TRBJ1-2; maybe TRBD1 (5 bases). The CDR3 length is 17 residues. V was shortened by 6 bases and J by 1 base, with 21 bases between the two germline ends. The germline V gene has CDR1 LNHDA and CDR2 SQIVND (reference sequence). CDR3 DNA: TGTGCCAGTAGAGTAACAGGCGACAAACAGGTTAACTATGGCTACACCTTC. It yields the protein CASRVTGDKQVNYGYTF.